The clone carrying this T cell receptor beta chain is a singleton in its sample. Its antigen remains unidentified. The sample originates from a study of shared clonotypes between healthy human individuals. Study results and caveats: Some clonotypes were shared by all four sorted-subset donors, while others were not shared. The non-shared ones had lower generation probabilities than the shared ones.

Naive CD4+ cells were CD45RA-selected; the remaining cells were memory. From germline, CDR1 is KGHSH and CDR2 LQKENI. This CDR3 region has 16 residues. V lost 3 bases, J lost 4 bases, and 6 bases stayed unmatched. Clones were read by immunoSEQ multiplex PCR, and TCRdb kept only the in-frame ones, dropping some. The sample holds roughly 2,300,000 clones, roughly 92% seen once. This clonotype was obtained from a man between 18 and 35 years old in good health. Some clones in this sample may be carry-over from other donors' samples. The sequencing input was naive CD4+ T cells from PBMCs. The subset is: CD45RA+ positively selected. The chain has TRBV18 and TRBJ2-1; 10 nucleotides agree with TRBD2. The CDR3 here is CASSPSSGSAYNEQFF. The CDR3 region has the DNA TGTGCCAGCTCACCTTCTAGCGGGAGCGCTTACAATGAGCAGTTCTTC. Based on the CDR3 plus reference TRBV18 and TRBJ2-1, the full variable domain is NAGVMQNPRHLVRRRGQEARLRCSPMKGHSHVYWYRQLPEEGLKFMVYLQKENIIDESGMPKERFSAEFPKEGPSILRIQQVVRGDSAAYFCASSPSSGSAYNEQFFGPGTRLTVL.